This passage covers 26 T cell receptor beta chains from one sample sequenced in a study of Ad26.COV2.S vaccination and SARS-CoV-2 variants. The data were produced by immunoSEQ multiplex PCR, yet TCRdb's version contains in-frame clones alone and is incomplete. The data show 500,000 or so clones, 80% to 90% seen once. This sample's treatment: around 19 received Ad26.COV2.S at low or high dose, single or two shots; about 5 received placebo; per-sample allocation not given. All samples were drawn on day 63, counting from the first vaccine or placebo injection. The sequenced sample was peripheral blood, obtained in a trial of Ad26.COV2.S vaccine versus placebo. These receptors all come from a person between 18 and 59 years old who received the Ad26.COV2.S COVID-19 vaccine or a placebo.

The gene calls are TRBV28 and TRBJ2-5, with D possibly TRBD2 on 6 matching bases. The CDR3 has 15 residues. Trimming removed 6 bases from V and 4 bases from J, with 18 bases in between. Germline V lookup: CDR1 MDHEN, CDR2 SYDVKM. CDR3 sequence (DNA): TGTGCCAGCAGCCGACCGGGGGAGGCGAGAGAGACCCAGTACTTC. Its protein is CASSRPGEARETQYF.

This chain connects TRBV6-4 to TRBJ1-1; D remains ambiguous. With 5 bases removed from V and 1 base from J, the gap between germline ends came to 14 bases. The CDR3 is made up of 15 amino acids. Germline V CDR1 and CDR2: MRHNA, SNTAGT. CDR3 coding DNA: TGTGCCAGCAGTCCAAGCAGACACCCGAACACTGAAGCTTTCTTT. Translated, it gives CASSPSRHPNTEAFF.

This sequence joins TRBV6-5 and TRBJ1-2, with D uncertain. From germline, CDR1 is MNHEY and CDR2 SVGAGI. Trimming took off 4 bases at V and 3 bases at J, with 6 bases between the two ends. This CDR3 region has 12 residues. CDR3 nucleotides: TGTGCCAGCAGTTCATTCGACTATGGCTACACCTTC. Encoded protein: CASSSFDYGYTF.

The chain links TRBV21-1 to TRBJ1-2. TRBV21-1 is described as a pseudogene. CDR3 length: 13 amino acids. The CDR3 here is CASSEPADYGYTF. The CDR3, as DNA: TGTGCCAGCAGCGAGCCGGCTGACTATGGCTACACCTTC.

The chain combines TRBV30 with TRBJ2-7; the D gene is possibly TRBD2 (5 bases). The germline V gene encodes CDR1 GTSNPN and CDR2 SVGIG (reference sequence). Trimming cost V 3 bases and J 0 bases, with 15 bases left between them. This CDR3 has 15 residues. CDR3 region: CAWRPLMGSSYEQYF. Here the CDR3 DNA reads TGTGCCTGGAGGCCGCTCATGGGGAGCTCCTACGAGCAGTACTTC. The full variable domain, completed using reference TRBV30 and TRBJ2-7, is SQTIHQWPATLVQPVGSPLSLECTVEGTSNPNLYWYRQAAGRGLQLLFYSVGIGQISSEVPQNLSASRPQDRQFILSSKKLLLSDSGFYLCAWRPLMGSSYEQYFGPGTRLTVT.

Comment on this clone: Distinct nucleotide sequences in the sample also encode this CDR3. The V gene is TRBV24-1, the J gene TRBJ2-6, with D hard to call. With 9 bases removed from V and 1 base from J, the gap between germline ends came to 3 bases. Germline V gene data show CDR1 as KGHDR and CDR2 as SFDVKD. The CDR3 covers 12 residues. For the CDR3, the DNA is TGTGCCACCTCGTCTGGGGCCAACGTCCTGACTTTC. Its protein product is CATSSGANVLTF.

The genes are TRBV15 and TRBJ1-1; D is ambiguous. The CDR3 consists of 15 residues. Germline V CDR1 and CDR2: LNHNV, YYDKDF (reference sequence). Trimming cost V 0 bases and J 0 bases, with 8 bases left between them. This CDR3 reads CATSRDRPLNTEAFF. The DNA for the CDR3 is TGTGCCACCAGCAGAGATCGGCCCTTGAACACTGAAGCTTTCTTT.

The chain carries TRBV5-6 and TRBJ2-1, with D possibly called TRBD1 or TRBD2 (5 bases each). Germline V gene sequence: CDR1 SGHDT, CDR2 YYEEEE. V shed 3 bases and J shed 5 bases, with 15 bases lying between them. CDR3 size: 15 residues. CDR3: CASSWDPARDNEQFF. The DNA of the CDR3 is TGTGCCAGCAGCTGGGACCCAGCGAGGGACAATGAGCAGTTCTTC.

The CDR3 region is CASSTGSRIGDYGYTF. The CDR3 DNA sequence: TGTGCCAGCAGTACAGGGAGCCGAATTGGGGACTATGGCTACACCTTC. V usage is TRBV6-6 and J usage is TRBJ1-2; the D gene is possibly TRBD1 (6 bases). Germline assignment: CDR1 MNHNY and CDR2 SVGAGI (reference sequence). CDR3 size: 16 residues. V was pared by 5 bases and J by 3 bases, with 19 bases between.

The chain carries TRBV7-2 and TRBJ1-6; D remains unclear. This CDR3 has 13 residues. Trimming shortened V by 5 bases and J by 6 bases, and 8 bases separated the two germline ends. CDR1 and CDR2 (germline): SGHTA, FQGNSA. CDR3 DNA sequence: TGTGCCAGCAGCCGGGTCCTTAATTCACCCCTCCACTTT. Amino acids: CASSRVLNSPLHF.

The V call is TRBV27, the J call TRBJ2-5, with D maybe TRBD1 (5 bases). The V end was cut by 8 bases, the J end by 4 bases, with 17 bases between. Germline CDR1 MNHEY, CDR2 SMNVEV (reference sequence). This CDR3 region has 14 residues. The CDR3, as DNA: TGTGCCAGCCAAGACACAGGAGCTGGAGAGACCCAGTACTTC. Amino acids: CASQDTGAGETQYF.

A word on this clone: At one of its ends the junction is not consistent with the germline gene, which may arise from a read error. The V gene is TRBV7-7, the J gene TRBJ2-1; TRBD2 agrees at 8 bases. Germline values: CDR1 SSHAT, CDR2 FNYEAQ (reference sequence). The CDR3 runs to 15 residues. In DNA, the CDR3 is TGTGCTAGCAGCTCTGATCGGGAGGGCTACAATGAGCAGTTCTTC. It encodes CASSSDREGYNEQFF. Filled out from reference TRBV7-7 and TRBJ2-1, the complete variable domain reads GAGVSQSPRYKVTKRGQDVTLRCDPISSHATLYWYQQALGQGPEFLTYFNYEAQPDKSGLPSDRFSAERPEGSISTLTIQRTEQRDSAMYRCASSSDREGYNEQFFGPGTRLTVL.

J is TRBJ2-2 and V is TRBV7-3; 10 nucleotides align to TRBD1. Germline V lookup: CDR1 SGHTA, CDR2 FQGTGA. V lost 6 bases and J lost 3; bases outside the gene matches: 10. The CDR3 is 17 residues long. For the CDR3, the DNA is TGTGCCAGCAGTTCTTCTCGGGACAGGGGTTACACCGGGGAGCTGTTTTTT. Translating it yields CASSSSRDRGYTGELFF. The full variable domain, in which reference TRBV7-3 and TRBJ2-2 provide the parts outside the CDR3, is GAGVSQTPSNKVTEKGKYVELRCDPISGHTALYWYRQSLGQGPEFLIYFQGTGAADDSGLPNDRFFAVRPEGSVSTLKIQRTERGDSAVYLCASSSSRDRGYTGELFFGEGSRLTVL.

The gene calls are TRBV5-1 and TRBJ2-3; D not resolved. V was clipped by 5 bases and J by 1 base, with 14 bases between them. Per the germline V gene, CDR1 is SGHRS and CDR2 is YFSETQ. This CDR3 region has 15 residues. The CDR3 reads CASRSDPQGTDTQYF. Here the CDR3 DNA reads TGCGCCAGCAGGTCAGACCCGCAGGGCACAGATACGCAGTATTTT.

V is TRBV18 and J is TRBJ1-3; a possible D gene is TRBD1 (6 bases). The CDR3 contains 18 residues. In germline, CDR1 is KGHSH, CDR2 LQKENI. The V end was cut by 0 bases, the J end by 0 bases, with 15 bases between. The CDR3 DNA is TGTGCCAGCTCACCACCGGGTAGCAGGGGCTACTCTGGAAACACCATATATTTT. Translation gives CASSPPGSRGYSGNTIYF.

A single count supports this clone. The chain is built from TRBV10-3 and TRBJ2-2; D is unclear. V lost 6 bases, J lost 5 bases, and 4 bases lay in between. Germline values: CDR1 ENHRY, CDR2 SYGVKD. CDR3 length equals 11 residues. CDR3: CAISNTGELFF. The DNA of the CDR3 is TGTGCCATCAGCAATACCGGGGAGCTGTTTTTT.

V and J are TRBV15 and TRBJ1-4, with D hard to call. Trimming removed 0 bases from V and 7 bases from J, with 9 bases in between. Germline values: CDR1 LNHNV, CDR2 YYDKDF (reference sequence). CDR3 size: 14 residues. CDR3 in amino acids: CATSREYGLEKLFF. Here the CDR3 DNA reads TGTGCCACCAGCAGAGAGTACGGCCTTGAAAAACTGTTTTTT.

The V gene is TRBV4-3, the J gene TRBJ2-3, with TRBD1 matching 12 bases. The length of the CDR3 is 17 residues. Trimming cost V 6 bases and J 4 bases; bases outside gene matches: 11. The germline V gene has CDR1 LGHNA and CDR2 YSLEER. In DNA, the CDR3 is TGCGCCAGCAGGGGCGATCCCGGGACAGGGGGCGCAGATACGCAGTATTTT. Translated: CASRGDPGTGGADTQYF.

In regard to this clone: The same CDR3 can be traced to other DNA sequences in this sample. The chain links TRBV30 to TRBJ1-5; D ambiguous. V was pared by 2 bases and J by 3 bases, with 8 bases between. In germline, CDR1 is GTSNPN, CDR2 SVGIG (reference sequence). This CDR3 comprises 13 residues. DNA for the CDR3: TGTGCCTGGAGTCCCCGATTCAATCAGCCCCAGCATTTT. Translating gives CAWSPRFNQPQHF.

The rearrangement uses TRBV2 and TRBJ1-2, with D possibly being TRBD1 (6 bases). The germline V gene encodes CDR1 SNHLY and CDR2 FYNNEI. Deletions cut 10 bases from V and 2 bases from J, with 17 bases between. The CDR3 runs 14 residues. The CDR3 spells CATTADSLNYGYTF. The CDR3, as DNA: TGTGCCACTACAGCGGACAGTTTGAACTATGGCTACACCTTC.

The table lists this clone with a count of one. The chain combines TRBV18 with TRBJ2-1, with 7 bases aligning to TRBD1. Germline trimming cut 5 bases from V and 5 bases from J; bases unmatched to any gene: 3. This CDR3 spans 13 amino acids. Germline lookup yields CDR1 KGHSH and CDR2 LQKENI. CDR3 DNA: TGTGCCAGCTCAACGGGACAGCACAATGAGCAGTTCTTC. Its protein is CASSTGQHNEQFF.

The J gene is TRBJ2-3, the V gene TRBV19; 7 nucleotides line up with TRBD1. Losses at the gene ends were 4 bases for V and 6 bases for J; bases not matched to a gene: 7. Germline CDR1 and CDR2: LNHDA and SQIVND (reference sequence). The CDR3 is 14 residues long. In DNA, the CDR3 is TGTGCCAGTAGTAGCAACAGGGGAACCGATACGCAGTATTTT. Translation: CASSSNRGTDTQYF.

This chain connects TRBV12-3 or TRBV12-4 to TRBJ2-2; unclear D gene. The CDR3 has 13 residues. The germline V and J ends were trimmed by 7 bases and 9 bases, with 15 bases remaining between them. The CDR3 region is CASTVVALRELFF. The CDR3 bases are TGTGCCAGCACCGTGGTGGCTCTCCGGGAGCTGTTTTTT.

This clone was seen a single time. The rearrangement links TRBV7-2 to TRBJ2-5, with 11 bases that match TRBD2. CDR1 is SGHTA and CDR2 is FQGNSA in the germline V gene. The CDR3 extends over 16 amino acids. V lost 6 bases, J lost 4 bases, and 10 bases stayed unmatched. The CDR3 reads CASSEQGLAGRETQYF. The DNA of the CDR3 is TGTGCCAGCAGTGAACAAGGACTAGCGGGTAGAGAGACCCAGTACTTC.

The chain recombines TRBV10-2 with TRBJ1-1; the D gene is possibly TRBD1 (5 bases). The V end was cut by 1 base, the J end by 0 bases, with 9 bases between. Germline CDR1 and CDR2: WSHSY and SAAADI. This CDR3 has 15 amino acids. The CDR3 nucleotides are TGCGCCAGCAGTGAGTGGGGGAATTTGAACACTGAAGCTTTCTTT. Translation: CASSEWGNLNTEAFF.

On this clone: The sample has other DNA sequences that encode this CDR3 too. V is TRBV4-3 and J is TRBJ1-2; 8 nucleotides match TRBD1. Germline-derived CDR1 and CDR2 are LGHNA and YSLEER. The V and J ends lost 3 bases and 4 bases, in that order; junction bases with no gene match: 4. The CDR3 spans 14 residues. CDR3: CASSQDRAFYGYTF. The CDR3 DNA sequence: TGCGCCAGCAGCCAGGACAGGGCTTTCTATGGCTACACCTTC.